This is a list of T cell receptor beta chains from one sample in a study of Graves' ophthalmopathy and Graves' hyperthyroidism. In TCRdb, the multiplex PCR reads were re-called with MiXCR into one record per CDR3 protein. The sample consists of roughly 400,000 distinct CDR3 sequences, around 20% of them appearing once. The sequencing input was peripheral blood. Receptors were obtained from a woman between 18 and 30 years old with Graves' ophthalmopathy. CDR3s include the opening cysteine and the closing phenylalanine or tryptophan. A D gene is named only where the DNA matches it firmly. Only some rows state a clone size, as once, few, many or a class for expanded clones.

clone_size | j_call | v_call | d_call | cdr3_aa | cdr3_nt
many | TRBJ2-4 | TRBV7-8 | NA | CASSLAGGGDKNIQYF | TGTGCCAGCAGCTTAGCGGGGGGGGGCGACAAAAACATTCAGTACTTC
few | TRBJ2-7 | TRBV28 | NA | CASSYPSGTRNEQYF | TGTGCCAGCAGTTACCCCTCCGGGACTCGAAACGAGCAGTACTTC
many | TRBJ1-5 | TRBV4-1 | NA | CASSQAVIQPQHF | TGCGCCAGCAGCCAAGCTGTGATTCAGCCCCAGCATTTT
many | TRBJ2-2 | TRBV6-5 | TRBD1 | CASSSTGGGVGELFF | TGTGCCAGCAGTTCCACAGGGGGCGGTGTCGGGGAGCTGTTTTTT
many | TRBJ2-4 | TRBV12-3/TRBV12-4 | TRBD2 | CASTLGGLAGGRGKNIQYF | TGTGCCAGCACCCTCGGGGGACTAGCGGGAGGCCGAGGCAAAAACATTCAGTACTTC
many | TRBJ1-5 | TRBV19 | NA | CASSTGARVSNQPQHF | TGTGCCAGTAGTACCGGTGCCAGGGTAAGCAATCAGCCCCAGCATTTT
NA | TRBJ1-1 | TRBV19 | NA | CASTVDTLNTEAFF | TGTGCCAGTACTGTGGACACCTTGAACACTGAAGCTTTCTTT
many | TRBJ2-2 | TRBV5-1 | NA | CASSFDPGTGELFF | TGCGCCAGCAGCTTCGACCCAGGGACCGGGGAGCTGTTTTTT
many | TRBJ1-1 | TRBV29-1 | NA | CSAPGARETEAFF | TGCAGCGCCCCGGGGGCCCGGGAGACTGAAGCTTTCTTT
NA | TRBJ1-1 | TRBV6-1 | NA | CASRDGQGNTEAFF | TGTGCCAGCAGGGACGGGCAGGGGAACACTGAAGCTTTCTTT
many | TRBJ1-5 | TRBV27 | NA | CASRRTASNQPQHF | TGTGCCAGCAGAAGAACCGCTAGCAATCAGCCCCAGCATTTT
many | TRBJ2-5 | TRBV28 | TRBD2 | CASSPGLAGVWETQYF | TGTGCCAGCAGCCCGGGACTAGCGGGGGTATGGGAGACCCAGTACTTC
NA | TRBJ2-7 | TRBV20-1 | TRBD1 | CSAKDPGQGGYEQYF | TGCAGTGCTAAAGACCCGGGACAGGGGGGCTACGAGCAGTACTTC
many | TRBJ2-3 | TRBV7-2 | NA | CASTQPSKDTQYF | TGTGCCAGCACCCAACCATCTAAAGATACGCAGTATTTT
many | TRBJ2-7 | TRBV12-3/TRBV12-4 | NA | CASSPSREQYF | TGTGCCAGCAGTCCTTCCCGGGAGCAGTACTTC
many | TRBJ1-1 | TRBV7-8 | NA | CASSFAVLKAPEAFF | TGTGCCAGCAGCTTTGCCGTTTTAAAAGCCCCTGAAGCTTTCTTT
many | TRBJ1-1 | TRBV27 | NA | CASSFGTINTEAFF | TGTGCCAGCAGTTTCGGGACAATAAACACTGAAGCTTTCTTT
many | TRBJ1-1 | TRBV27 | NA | CATLYEGKNTEAFF | TGTGCCACCTTATACGAGGGGAAGAACACTGAAGCTTTCTTT
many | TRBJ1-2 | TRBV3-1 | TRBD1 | CASSPQGAHYGYTF | TGTGCCAGCAGCCCTCAGGGGGCGCATTATGGCTACACCTTC
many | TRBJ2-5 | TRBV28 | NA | CASSPIKDSEETQYF | TGTGCCAGCAGTCCGATAAAAGACAGCGAAGAGACCCAGTACTTC
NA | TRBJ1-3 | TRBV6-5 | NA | CASSYSSMEGNTIYF | TGTGCCAGCAGTTACTCGAGTATGGAAGGCAACACCATATATTTT
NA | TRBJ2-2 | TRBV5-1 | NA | CASSLELNTGELFF | TGCGCCAGCAGCTTGGAGCTTAACACCGGGGAGCTGTTTTTT
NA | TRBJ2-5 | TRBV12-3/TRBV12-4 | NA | CASSFGAETQYF | TGTGCCAGCAGTTTTGGTGCAGAGACCCAGTACTTC
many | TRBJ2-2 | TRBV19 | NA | CASSILARSTGELFF | TGTGCCAGTAGTATTCTAGCTCGTAGCACCGGGGAGCTGTTTTTT
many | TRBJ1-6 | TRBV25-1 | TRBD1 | CASSESATGDSPLHF | TGTGCCAGCAGTGAATCTGCGACAGGGGATTCACCCCTCCACTTT
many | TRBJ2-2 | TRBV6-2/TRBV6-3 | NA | CASSYRPGAGELFF | TGTGCCAGCAGTTACCGGCCTGGGGCCGGGGAGCTGTTTTTT
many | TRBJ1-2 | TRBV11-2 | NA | CASSSWAGPYGYTF | TGTGCCAGCAGCTCCTGGGCAGGGCCGTATGGCTACACCTTC
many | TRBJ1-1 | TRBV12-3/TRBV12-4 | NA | CASSTAGVDTEAFF | TGTGCCAGCAGCACCGCAGGGGTGGATACTGAAGCTTTCTTT
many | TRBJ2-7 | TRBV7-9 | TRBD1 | CASSSTGSPYEQYF | TGTGCCAGCAGCTCGACAGGGTCTCCCTACGAGCAGTACTTC
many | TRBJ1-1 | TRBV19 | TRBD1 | CASSPQGQLNTEAFF | TGTGCCAGTAGTCCCCAGGGACAGCTGAACACTGAAGCTTTCTTT
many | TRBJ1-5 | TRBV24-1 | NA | CATSDPGVSNQPQHF | TGTGCCACCAGTGATCCAGGGGTGAGCAATCAGCCCCAGCATTTT
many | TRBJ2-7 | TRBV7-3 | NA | CASFPPTYEQYF | TGTGCCAGCTTCCCTCCAACGTACGAGCAGTACTTC
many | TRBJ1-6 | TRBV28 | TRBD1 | CASSRDRVVLPLHF | TGTGCCAGCAGCCGTGACAGGGTAGTTTTACCCCTCCACTTT
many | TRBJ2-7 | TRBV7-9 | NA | CASSQHLRSYEQYF | TGTGCCAGCAGCCAGCATTTGAGGAGCTACGAGCAGTACTTC
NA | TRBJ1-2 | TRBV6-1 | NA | CASSEASAGRGYTF | TGTGCCAGCAGTGAAGCGTCGGCGGGGAGGGGCTACACCTTC
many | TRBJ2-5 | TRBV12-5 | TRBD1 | CASGLPPGQKETQYF | TGTGCTAGTGGTTTGCCCCCGGGACAGAAAGAGACCCAGTACTTC
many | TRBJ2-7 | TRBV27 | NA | CASSLLGSTYVREQYF | TGTGCCAGCAGTTTATTGGGCAGTACCTACGTTCGCGAGCAGTACTTC
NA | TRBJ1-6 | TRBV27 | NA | CASRLTATSYNSPLHF | TGTGCCAGCAGATTGACAGCAACCTCCTATAATTCACCCCTCCACTTT
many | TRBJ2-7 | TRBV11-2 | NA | CASSLFGAGAYEQYF | TGTGCCAGCAGCTTATTTGGGGCAGGGGCCTACGAGCAGTACTTC
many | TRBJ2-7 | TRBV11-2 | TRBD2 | CASSPTASGRFRYEQYF | TGTGCCAGCAGCCCAACGGCTAGCGGGAGGTTCCGGTACGAGCAGTACTTC
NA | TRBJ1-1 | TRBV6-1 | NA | CASSTTGLATVAFF | TGTGCCAGCAGCACAACAGGCTTGGCCACTGTAGCTTTCTTT
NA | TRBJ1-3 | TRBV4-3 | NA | CASSLHRGPGNTIYF | TGCGCCAGCAGCCTTCATCGAGGGCCTGGAAACACCATATATTTT
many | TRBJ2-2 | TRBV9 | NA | CASSVGAGPNTGELFF | TGTGCCAGCAGCGTAGGGGCTGGACCGAACACCGGGGAGCTGTTTTTT
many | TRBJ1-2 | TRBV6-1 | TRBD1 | CASTLDRANYGYTF | TGTGCCAGCACCCTAGACAGGGCGAACTATGGCTACACCTTC
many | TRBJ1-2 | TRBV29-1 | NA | CSVESARGGYTF | TGCAGCGTTGAATCCGCCCGAGGTGGCTACACCTTC
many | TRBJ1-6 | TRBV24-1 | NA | CATSLVQPLLHF | TGTGCCACCAGCCTCGTTCAACCCCTCCTCCACTTT
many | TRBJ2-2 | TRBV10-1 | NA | CASRGNRAGELFF | TGCGCCAGCAGGGGTAATCGTGCCGGGGAGCTGTTTTTT
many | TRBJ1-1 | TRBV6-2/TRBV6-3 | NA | CASSYGGRTEAFF | TGTGCCAGCAGTTATGGGGGAAGGACTGAAGCTTTCTTT